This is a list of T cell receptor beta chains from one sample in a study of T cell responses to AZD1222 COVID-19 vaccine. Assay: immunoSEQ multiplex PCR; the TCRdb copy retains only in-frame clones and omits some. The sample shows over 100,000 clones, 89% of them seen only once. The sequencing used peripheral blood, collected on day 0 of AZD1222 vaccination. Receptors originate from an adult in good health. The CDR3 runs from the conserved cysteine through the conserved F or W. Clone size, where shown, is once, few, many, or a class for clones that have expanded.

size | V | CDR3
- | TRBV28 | CASTPGQGKAYEQYF
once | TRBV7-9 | CASSLTAGRAYYGYTF
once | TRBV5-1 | CASSSFLGNVNTEAFF
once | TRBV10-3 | CASPNGELFF
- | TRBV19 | CASSNAGSQETQYF
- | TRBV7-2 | CASSPQVGAHTGELFF
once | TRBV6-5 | CASSPGTSWETQYF
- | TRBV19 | CASSIGQVNEKLFF
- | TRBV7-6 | CASSQRGSSYEQYF
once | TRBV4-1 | CASSQVTGSYQPQHF
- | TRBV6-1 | CATLGQVNTGELFF
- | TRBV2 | CASSGGRLTGELFF
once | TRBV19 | CASSPRTGRGYEQYF
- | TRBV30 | CAWGDRGRSGELFF
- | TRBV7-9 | CASSLTGGEYSEAFF
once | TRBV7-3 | CASSLRLGGYYNEQFF
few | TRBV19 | CASSVTGTGLFYGYTF
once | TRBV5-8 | CASRGSGTATEAFF
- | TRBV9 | CASSDGQGSPSGGYTF
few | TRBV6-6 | CASSYGIPGPNSPLHF
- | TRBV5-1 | CASTGGEGVNYGYTF
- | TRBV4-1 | CASSLLGGGYEQYF
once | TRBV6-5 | CASRRVSGGQFF
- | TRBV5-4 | CASSLEIGAEPGYTF
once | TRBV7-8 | CASSWVRDSHEQYF
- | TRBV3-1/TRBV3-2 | CASSQQVGRGGTGELFF
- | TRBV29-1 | CTVLHGETQYF
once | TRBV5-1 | CASSAGSYEQYF
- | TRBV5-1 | CASSPEWAPTDTQYF
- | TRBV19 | CASSIGTGGNQPQHF
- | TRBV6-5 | CASSPRGATDTQYF
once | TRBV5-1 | CASSWTERNYEQYF
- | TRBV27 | CASSPGTGATEAFF
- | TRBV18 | CASSQDGNYGYTF
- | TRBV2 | CASSEDRGNQPQHF
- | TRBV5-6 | CASSPGLAGRLGQFF
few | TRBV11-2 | CASSPWGQEFEAFF
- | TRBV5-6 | CASSLGRGLGDTQYF
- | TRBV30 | CAWSLGQGAFYEKLFF
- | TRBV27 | CASSLSPGRPQHF
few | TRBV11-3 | CASSLVLGTGDTYNEQFF
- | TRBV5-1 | CASILSPGQGSYEQYF
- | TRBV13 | CASSIWTGAQGEQYF
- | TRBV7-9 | CASSLGGAERPYEQYF
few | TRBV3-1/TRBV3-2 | CASSQVFSSYEQYF
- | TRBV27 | CASSGLGGTTWQFF
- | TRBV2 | CASSEKTGAGNQPQHF
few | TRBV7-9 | CASSPAGTGNTGELFF
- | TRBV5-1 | CASSAGTSVSSEQFF
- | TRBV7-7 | CASSLGPGQGQEAQYF
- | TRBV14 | CASSQLISSSTEAFF
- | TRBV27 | CASRQGHLQPQHF